This section outlines one T cell receptor (beta chain) sequence together with its context. Its antigen is undetermined. The record originates from a study of response to subunit inactivated influenza vaccine. Study-level results: Authors proposed each seasonal influenza vaccination draws in few new T cells.

One entry per CDR3 protein results from TCRdb running MiXCR on the RT-PCR reads. The sample shows 250,000 to 350,000 distinct CDR3 sequences, roughly 22% of them seen only once. The V gene's germline CDR1 is GTSNPN and CDR2 SVGIG (reference sequence). Trimming took 3 bases from V and 8 from J, leaving 22 bases between them. This CDR3 comprises 15 residues. The chain employs TRBV30 and TRBJ1-2, with D perhaps TRBD1 (5 bases). The TCR was taken from a man aged 45 to 70 who received an inactivated influenza vaccine. Sequences were derived from PBMCs from blood, sampled less than 22 months after vaccination. The CDR3 here is CAWSDPPGVRGGYTF. CDR3 bases: TGTGCCTGGAGCGACCCCCCGGGGGTGCGAGGAGGCTACACCTTC.